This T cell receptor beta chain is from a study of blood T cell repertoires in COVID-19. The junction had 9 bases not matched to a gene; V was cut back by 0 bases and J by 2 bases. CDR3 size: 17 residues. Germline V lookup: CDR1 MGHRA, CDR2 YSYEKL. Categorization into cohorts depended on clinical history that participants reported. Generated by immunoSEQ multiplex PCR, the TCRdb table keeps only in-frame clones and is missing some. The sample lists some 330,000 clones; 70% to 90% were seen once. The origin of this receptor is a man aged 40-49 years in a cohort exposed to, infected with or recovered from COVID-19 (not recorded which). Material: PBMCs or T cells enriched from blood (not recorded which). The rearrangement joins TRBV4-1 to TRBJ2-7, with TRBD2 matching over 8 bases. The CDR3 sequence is CASSQDIMSGRAYEQYF. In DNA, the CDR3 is TGCGCCAGCAGCCAAGATATTATGAGCGGGAGAGCCTACGAGCAGTACTTC.